Shown below are 30 T cell receptor beta chains from a single sample sequenced in a study of T cell responses to AZD1222 COVID-19 vaccine. The protocol was immunoSEQ multiplex PCR, while the TCRdb copy is restricted to in-frame clones and leaves out a portion. This table holds around 150,000 clones, roughly 90% found once. The starting material was peripheral blood, obtained 28 days after the second AZD1222 dose. The receptors were sampled from an adult who received the AZD1222 COVID-19 vaccine.

The chain links TRBV21-1 to TRBJ1-4. TRBV21-1 is given as a pseudogene. CDR3 length: 14 residues. CDR3 amino acids: CASVVRSTNEKLFF. DNA for the CDR3: TGTGCCAGCGTCGTGAGGAGCACTAATGAAAAACTGTTTTTT.

The chain joins TRBV7-8 to TRBJ2-5; 10 bases fit TRBD1. This CDR3 contains 16 residues. V was clipped by 5 bases and J by 5 bases; unmatched bases: 11. The germline V gene has CDR1 SGHVS and CDR2 FQNEAQ. CDR3: CASSQVRDRGRETQYF. CDR3 nucleotides: TGTGCCAGCAGCCAAGTCCGGGACAGGGGTCGGGAGACCCAGTACTTC.

This rearrangement joins TRBV9 to TRBJ1-3; 7 bases fit TRBD1. Germline V gene lookup returns CDR1 SGDLS and CDR2 YYNGEE. This CDR3 has 16 residues. With 0 bases clipped from V and 2 bases from J, the junction kept 5 bases outside the gene matches. The CDR3 region has the DNA TGTGCCAGCAGCGTAGCGAGTCAGGGGGCTGGAAACACCATATATTTT. Its translation is CASSVASQGAGNTIYF.

The chain has TRBV28 and TRBJ1-3; D is undetermined. The CDR3 loop spans 14 amino acids. Germline loops: CDR1 MDHEN, CDR2 SYDVKM. Trimming removed 6 bases from V and 0 bases from J, with 9 bases in between. Here the CDR3 reads CASRSPSSGNTIYF. The CDR3 nucleotides are TGTGCCAGCAGATCACCCTCCTCTGGAAACACCATATATTTT.

The J gene is TRBJ2-1, the V gene TRBV9; 9 bases are a match to TRBD1. Looked up from germline, CDR1 is SGDLS and CDR2 is YYNGEE. Germline trimming cut 3 bases from V and 8 bases from J; bases unmatched to any gene: 9. This CDR3 has 15 residues. DNA of the CDR3: TGTGCCAGCAGCGGACGCGGACAGGGGCTCGATGAGCAGTTCTTC. Translation gives CASSGRGQGLDEQFF.

This rearrangement joins TRBV11-2 to TRBJ1-3, with TRBD1 identical over 7 bases. Germline assignment: CDR1 SGHAT and CDR2 FQNNGV. V was clipped by 5 bases and J by 8 bases; unmatched bases: 6. The CDR3 contains 13 residues. CDR3 amino acids: CASSNAQGDTIYF. The CDR3 coding sequence is TGTGCCAGCAGCAACGCCCAGGGGGACACCATATATTTT.

The chain uses TRBV19 and TRBJ1-1; TRBD1 matches 7 bases. This CDR3 comprises 13 residues. With 10 bases clipped from V and 5 bases from J, the junction kept 10 bases outside the gene matches. CDR1 LNHDA and CDR2 SQIVND come from the germline V gene (reference sequence). This CDR3 is CATNLPGGTEAFF. CDR3 coding DNA: TGTGCCACCAATCTGCCAGGGGGGACTGAAGCTTTCTTT.

The rearrangement joins TRBV5-1 to TRBJ2-7; 8 nucleotides line up with TRBD1. Trimming took 2 bases from V and 4 from J; bases not matched to a gene: 5. The germline V gene encodes CDR1 SGHRS and CDR2 YFSETQ. The CDR3 spans 14 residues. The CDR3, as DNA: TGCGCCAGCAGCTTACAGGGACAGGCGTACGAGCAGTACTTC. Its translation: CASSLQGQAYEQYF.

This chain connects TRBV10-3 to TRBJ1-3, with TRBD1 matching 7 bases. Trimming removed 4 bases from V and 4 bases from J; junction bases left unmatched: 1. The CDR3 length is 13 residues. The germline CDR1 and CDR2 sequences are ENHRY and SYGVKD. CDR3 bases: TGTGCCATCAGTGGGACAGGAGGAAACACCATATATTTT. Protein: CAISGTGGNTIYF.

This chain links TRBV29-1 with TRBJ2-1; 7 bases are a match to TRBD1. The CDR3 contains 14 residues. Germline V gene lookup returns CDR1 SQVTM and CDR2 ANQGSEA. With V trimmed by 3 bases and J by 8 bases, 10 bases remained unmatched. The CDR3 DNA is TGCAGCGTTGAGTCCAGGGGGTCCGGCTATGAGCAGTTCTTC. Amino acid sequence: CSVESRGSGYEQFF.

The chain joins TRBV7-2 to TRBJ2-3, with D uncertain. V lost 2 bases and J 4 bases, leaving 13 bases between the germline ends. The CDR3 covers 15 residues. Germline V CDR1 and CDR2: SGHTA, FQGNSA. CDR3 nucleotides: TGTGCCAGCAGCTTAAGTTGGAGAAGGCCAGATACGCAGTATTTT. Translated, it gives CASSLSWRRPDTQYF. The whole variable domain, remainder taken from reference TRBV7-2 and TRBJ2-3, is GAGVSQSPSNKVTEKGKDVELRCDPISGHTALYWYRQSLGQGLEFLIYFQGNSAPDKSGLPSDRFSAERTGGSVSTLTIQRTQQEDSAVYLCASSLSWRRPDTQYFGPGTRLTVL.

This clone was seen only a few times. V usage is TRBV28 and J usage is TRBJ2-1, with D unresolved. Trimming removed 5 bases from V and 12 bases from J, with 14 bases in between. The CDR3 runs to 12 residues. Germline V gene lookup returns CDR1 MDHEN and CDR2 SYDVKM. The CDR3 is CASSLQRGGQFF. As DNA, the CDR3 is TGTGCCAGCAGTCTTCAGCGTGGCGGGCAGTTCTTC.

The CDR3 bases are TGTGCCAGCAGTTTCAGGGGGAACTATGGCTACACCTTC. Encoded protein: CASSFRGNYGYTF. The rearrangement uses TRBV27 and TRBJ1-2, with 7 bases fitting TRBD1. There are 13 residues in the CDR3. CDR1 MNHEY and CDR2 SMNVEV come from the germline V gene (reference sequence). V gave up 3 bases and J gave up 2 bases; unmatched junction bases: 0.

J is TRBJ1-3 and V is TRBV7-8; the D is unclear. Germline V CDR1 and CDR2: SGHVS, FQNEAQ. The CDR3 runs 13 residues. The V end lost 5 bases, the J end lost 4 bases, and 9 bases lay between the germline ends. Written as DNA, the CDR3 is TGTGCCAGCAGCGATAGAAGGGGAAACACCATATATTTT. Translation: CASSDRRGNTIYF.

The chain uses TRBV18 and TRBJ2-1, with 10 positions matching TRBD2. Losses at the gene ends were 8 bases for V and 4 bases for J; bases not matched to a gene: 2. Germline values: CDR1 KGHSH, CDR2 LQKENI. This CDR3 comprises 13 residues. CDR3 nucleotide sequence: TGTGCCAGCCCGGGACTAGCGTACAATGAGCAGTTCTTC. Protein: CASPGLAYNEQFF.

V gene TRBV19 combines with J gene TRBJ1-2; 7 positions agree with TRBD1. This CDR3 has 13 amino acids. Germline V gene data show CDR1 as LNHDA and CDR2 as SQIVND (reference sequence). Trimming removed 6 bases from V and 4 bases from J; junction bases left unmatched: 5. CDR3: CASRDRGPYGYTF. The CDR3 DNA reads TGTGCCAGTAGGGATAGGGGGCCCTATGGCTACACCTTC.

This clone has just one count. The chain employs TRBV6-6 and TRBJ1-1; TRBD1 aligns across 8 bases. This CDR3 comprises 14 residues. Germline CDR1 reads MNHNY; CDR2 reads SVGAGI (reference sequence). V shed 6 bases, J shed 4 bases, and the junction held 7 bases outside the gene matches. The CDR3, as DNA: TGTGCCAGCAGCCGTGGACAGGGAGGCACTGAAGCTTTCTTT. This encodes CASSRGQGGTEAFF.

This clone was recorded once. This rearrangement joins TRBV19 to TRBJ1-1; TRBD1 is a possible D gene (5 bases). This CDR3 region has 16 residues. Deletions cut 4 bases from V and 4 bases from J, with 19 bases between. CDR1 is LNHDA and CDR2 is SQIVND in the germline V gene (reference sequence). CDR3 loop: CASSTAAGQFGTEAFF. CDR3 bases: TGTGCCAGTAGTACGGCGGCAGGGCAATTTGGCACTGAAGCTTTCTTT.

The chain combines TRBV9 with TRBJ2-1, with 10 nucleotides matching TRBD2. V lost 1 base to trimming and J lost 1 base; unmatched junction nucleotides: 5. Germline CDR1 and CDR2: SGDLS and YYNGEE. The CDR3 covers 17 residues. CDR3 sequence reads: CASSVNPSGSSYNEQFF. The CDR3 DNA reads as TGTGCCAGCAGCGTAAACCCTAGCGGGAGTTCCTACAATGAGCAGTTCTTC. The complete variable domain, with remaining parts taken from reference TRBV9 and TRBJ2-1, reads DSGVTQTPKHLITATGQRVTLRCSPRSGDLSVYWYQQSLDQGLQFLIQYYNGEERAKGNILERFSAQQFPDLHSELNLSSLELGDSALYFCASSVNPSGSSYNEQFFGPGTRLTVL.

The genes are TRBV4-1 and TRBJ1-5; 7 bases align to TRBD1. The germline CDR1 and CDR2 sequences are MGHRA and YSYEKL. The CDR3 length is 13 residues. Trimming took 1 base from V and 6 from J; bases not matched to a gene: 0. The CDR3 DNA follows: TGCGCCAGCAGCCAAGCAGGGGGTCAGCCCCAGCATTTT. This encodes CASSQAGGQPQHF.

In regard to this clone: Within the sample, other DNA sequences also encode this same CDR3. CDR3 nucleotide sequence: TGCAGCGTTGCCAGAATGAACACTGAAGCTTTCTTT. Its translation is CSVARMNTEAFF. The gene calls are TRBV29-1 and TRBJ1-1; D remains ambiguous. The length of the CDR3 is 12 residues. V was trimmed by 4 bases and J by 0 bases, leaving 6 bases between them. The V gene's germline CDR1 is SQVTM and CDR2 ANQGSEA.

The rearrangement joins TRBV10-3 to TRBJ2-7; no reliable D call. The CDR3 runs 13 residues. The V and J ends lost 5 bases and 3 bases respectively, with 11 bases between them. Germline CDR1 and CDR2: ENHRY and SYGVKD. CDR3: CAISPDPNYEQYF. CDR3 DNA sequence: TGTGCCATCAGTCCGGACCCTAACTACGAGCAGTACTTC.

DNA for the CDR3: TGCGCCAGCAGCTTGTACGACAGCAACTATGGCTACACCTTC. Translated, it gives CASSLYDSNYGYTF. This rearrangement joins TRBV5-1 to TRBJ1-2, with D maybe TRBD1 (5 bases). Between the trimmed V and J ends, which lost 1 base and 2 bases, there was a span of 9 bases. The length of the CDR3 is 14 residues. Germline CDR1 reads SGHRS; CDR2 reads YFSETQ. The full variable domain, in which reference TRBV5-1 and TRBJ1-2 provide the parts outside the CDR3, is KAGVTQTPRYLIKTRGQQVTLSCSPISGHRSVSWYQQTPGQGLQFLFEYFSETQRNKGNFPGRFSGRQFSNSRSEMNVSTLELGDSALYLCASSLYDSNYGYTFGSGTRLTVV.

The chain uses TRBV9 and TRBJ2-1, with TRBD2 matching over 11 bases. Per germline, CDR1 SGDLS and CDR2 YYNGEE. The J segment lost 5 bases and the V segment lost 4 bases, leaving 2 bases of the junction unmatched. The CDR3 is 14 amino acids. The DNA of the CDR3 is TGTGCCAGCAGCCGGGGACTAGCGGACAATGAGCAGTTCTTC. The encoded protein is CASSRGLADNEQFF.

This clone was counted between two and nine times. The chain recombines TRBV20-1 with TRBJ2-1; D uncertain. Germline lookup yields CDR1 DFQATT and CDR2 SNEGSKA (reference sequence). This CDR3 has 14 residues. V shed 6 bases and J shed 0 bases, with 12 bases lying between them. The CDR3 DNA follows: TGCAGTGCCAGTGAGAGCAGCTCCTACAATGAGCAGTTCTTC. As protein: CSASESSSYNEQFF.

The chain is built from TRBV7-3 and TRBJ2-5; 8 positions agree with TRBD2. J gave up 5 bases and V 5 bases, and 10 bases lay outside the gene matches. Looked up from germline, CDR1 is SGHTA and CDR2 is FQGTGA. This CDR3 comprises 15 residues. The CDR3 reads CASSPTPAGDETQYF. DNA for the CDR3: TGTGCCAGCAGCCCCACCCCAGCGGGAGATGAGACCCAGTACTTC.

The chain links TRBV19 to TRBJ2-1; D call uncertain. CDR3 length: 15 amino acids. Germline CDR1 LNHDA, CDR2 SQIVND (reference sequence). Deletions cut 9 bases from V and 1 base from J, with 16 bases between. The CDR3 DNA sequence: TGTGCCAGCAGCGCGGAGCCCCAGTCCTACAATGAGCAGTTCTTC. Encoded protein: CASSAEPQSYNEQFF.

The rearrangement joins TRBV3-1 (or the pseudogene TRBV3-2) to TRBJ2-7; 10 bases line up with TRBD2. V was pared by 7 bases and J by 2 bases, with 8 bases of the junction left unmatched. CDR1 and CDR2 from the germline V gene are LGHDT and YNNKEL (reference sequence). This CDR3 has 15 residues. CDR3 bases: TGTGCCAGCACGCATGCTAGCGGGGGAACCTACGAGCAGTACTTC. Protein: CASTHASGGTYEQYF.

V is TRBV9 and J is TRBJ2-7; no firm D call. The CDR3 loop spans 14 amino acids. Trimming left V 0 bases short and J 1 base short, with 8 bases between. CDR1 and CDR2 (germline): SGDLS, YYNGEE. CDR3 bases: TGTGCCAGCAGCGTAGGGGGTCAGTCCTACGAGCAGTACTTC. It specifies CASSVGGQSYEQYF.

The CDR3 coding sequence is TGTGCCAGCGGCCGACTAGCGGGGTCCTACGAGCAGTACTTC. This encodes CASGRLAGSYEQYF. The chain employs TRBV11-2 and TRBJ2-7; 11 bases align to TRBD2. CDR3 length: 14 amino acids. V shed 8 bases and J 1 base; nucleotides not matched to a gene: 4. Germline-derived CDR1 and CDR2 are SGHAT and FQNNGV. The full variable domain, with the rest looked up from reference TRBV11-2 and TRBJ2-7, is EAGVAQSPRYKIIEKRQSVAFWCNPISGHATLYWYQQILGQGPKLLIQFQNNGVVDDSQLPKDRFSAERLKGVDSTLKIQPAKLEDSAVYLCASGRLAGSYEQYFGPGTRLTVT.